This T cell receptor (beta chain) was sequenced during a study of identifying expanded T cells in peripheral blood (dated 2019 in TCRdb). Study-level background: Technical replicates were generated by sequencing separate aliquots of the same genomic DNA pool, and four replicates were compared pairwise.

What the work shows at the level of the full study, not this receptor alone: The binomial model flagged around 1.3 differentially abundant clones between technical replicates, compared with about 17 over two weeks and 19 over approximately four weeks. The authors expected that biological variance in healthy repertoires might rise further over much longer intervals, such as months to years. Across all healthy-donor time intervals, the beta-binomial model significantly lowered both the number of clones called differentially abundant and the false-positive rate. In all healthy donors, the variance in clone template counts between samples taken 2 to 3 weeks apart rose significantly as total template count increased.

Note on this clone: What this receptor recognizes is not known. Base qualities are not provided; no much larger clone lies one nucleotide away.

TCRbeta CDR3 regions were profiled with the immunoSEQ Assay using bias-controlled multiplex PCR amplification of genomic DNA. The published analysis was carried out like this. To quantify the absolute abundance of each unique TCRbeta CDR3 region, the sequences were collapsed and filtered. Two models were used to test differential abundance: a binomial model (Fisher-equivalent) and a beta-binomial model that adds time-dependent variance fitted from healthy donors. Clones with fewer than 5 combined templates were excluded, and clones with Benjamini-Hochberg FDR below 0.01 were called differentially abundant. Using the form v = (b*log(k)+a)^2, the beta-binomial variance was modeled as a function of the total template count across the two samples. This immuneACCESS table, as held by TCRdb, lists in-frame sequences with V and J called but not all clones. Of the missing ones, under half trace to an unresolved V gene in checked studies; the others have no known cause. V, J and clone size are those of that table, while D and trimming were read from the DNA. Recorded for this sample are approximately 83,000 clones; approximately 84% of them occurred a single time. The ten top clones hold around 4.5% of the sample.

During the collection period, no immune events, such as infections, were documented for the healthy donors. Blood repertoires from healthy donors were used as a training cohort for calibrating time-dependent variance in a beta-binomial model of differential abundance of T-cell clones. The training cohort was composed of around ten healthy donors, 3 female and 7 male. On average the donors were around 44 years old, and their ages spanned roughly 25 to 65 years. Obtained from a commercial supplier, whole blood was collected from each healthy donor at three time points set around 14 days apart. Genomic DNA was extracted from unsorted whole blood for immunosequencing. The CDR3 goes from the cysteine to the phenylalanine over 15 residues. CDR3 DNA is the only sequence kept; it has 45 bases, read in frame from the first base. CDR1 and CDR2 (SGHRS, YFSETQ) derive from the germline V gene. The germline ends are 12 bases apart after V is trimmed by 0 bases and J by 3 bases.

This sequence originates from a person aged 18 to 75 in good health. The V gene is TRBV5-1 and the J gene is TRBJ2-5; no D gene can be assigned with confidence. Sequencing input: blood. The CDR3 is CASSLGVGRKETQYF. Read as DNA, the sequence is TGCGCCAGCAGCTTGGGAGTGGGCAGAAAAGAGACCCAGTACTTC.